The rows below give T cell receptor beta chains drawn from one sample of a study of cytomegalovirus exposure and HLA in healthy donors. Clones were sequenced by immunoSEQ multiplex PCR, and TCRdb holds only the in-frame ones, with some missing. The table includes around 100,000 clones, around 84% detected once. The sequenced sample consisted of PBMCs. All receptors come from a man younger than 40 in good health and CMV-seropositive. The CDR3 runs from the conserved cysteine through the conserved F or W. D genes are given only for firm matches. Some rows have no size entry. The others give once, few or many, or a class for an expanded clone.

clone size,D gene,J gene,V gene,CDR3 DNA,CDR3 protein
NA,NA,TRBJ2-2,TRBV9,TGTGCCAGCAGCGTAGCTGTGAGCGGAAACACCGGGGAGCTGTTTTTT,CASSVAVSGNTGELFF
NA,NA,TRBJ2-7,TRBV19,TGTGCCAGTAGTACCGGAACAGGGTTTTCCTCCTACGAGCAGTACTTC,CASSTGTGFSSYEQYF
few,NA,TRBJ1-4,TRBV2,TGTGCCAGCAGCAACATAGAAAAACTGTTTTTT,CASSNIEKLFF
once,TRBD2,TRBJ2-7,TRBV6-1,TGTGCCAGCAGTGAAGCGGGCGGGGGGGGTTACGAGCAGTACTTC,CASSEAGGGGYEQYF
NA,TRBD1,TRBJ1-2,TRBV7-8,TGTGCCAGCAGCGCCCGGGACAGGGGGCCGCTTGGCTACACCTTC,CASSARDRGPLGYTF
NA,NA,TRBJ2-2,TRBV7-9,TGTTCCATAGCTAGCGACGACCTAGACACCGGGGAGCTGTTTTTT,CSIASDDLDTGELFF
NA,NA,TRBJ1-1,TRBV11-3,TGTGCCAGCAGCTTCGACACCTACAGGGAGATTGGAACTGAAGCTTTCTTT,CASSFDTYREIGTEAFF
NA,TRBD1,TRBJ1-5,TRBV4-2,TGTGCCAGCAGCCAAAACATACAGGGGTATCAGCCCCAGCATTTT,CASSQNIQGYQPQHF
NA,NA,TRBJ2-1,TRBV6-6,TGTGCCAGCAGCCAATCTGGCAGGGGTAACGAGCAGTTCTTC,CASSQSGRGNEQFF
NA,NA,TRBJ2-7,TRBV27,TGTGCCAGCAGCCCGTTACCCCGGACAGACTACGAGCAGTACTTC,CASSPLPRTDYEQYF
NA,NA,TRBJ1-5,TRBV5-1,TGCGCCAGCAGCAGGGGCGACGGCAATCAGCCCCAGCATTTT,CASSRGDGNQPQHF
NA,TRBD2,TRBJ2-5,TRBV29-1,TGCAGCGTTGCAAGACTAGCAGGGGAGACCCAGTACTTC,CSVARLAGETQYF
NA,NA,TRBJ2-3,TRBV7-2,TGTGCCAGCAGCTTACAGGGGGGTCGCGGGGAAACGCAGTATTTT,CASSLQGGRGETQYF
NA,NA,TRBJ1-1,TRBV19,TGTGCCAGTAGTATAAGGGGGACCGGGATGAACACTGAAGCTTTCTTT,CASSIRGTGMNTEAFF
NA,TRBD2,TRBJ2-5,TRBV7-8,TGTGCCAGCAGATCTCGGGGGGGAAGAGACCAGTACTTC,CASRSRGGRDQYF
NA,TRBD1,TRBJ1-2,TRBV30,TGTGCCTGGAGTGGGGACAGCTATGGCCACACCTTC,CAWSGDSYGHTF
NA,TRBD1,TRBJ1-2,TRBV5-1,TGCGCCAGCAGCCCGACAGGGGCGGGCGATGGCTACACCTTC,CASSPTGAGDGYTF
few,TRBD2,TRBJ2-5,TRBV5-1,TGCGCCAGCAGCTTGGGAGCGGGGGTAATGTACCAAGAGACCCAGTACTTC,CASSLGAGVMYQETQYF
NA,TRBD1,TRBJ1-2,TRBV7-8,TGTGCCAGCAGCTTAGCGTTCGGGGGACAGGGTTTTGATGGCTACACCTTC,CASSLAFGGQGFDGYTF
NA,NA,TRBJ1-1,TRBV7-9,TGTGCCAGCAGCTTACCGGGGTTCGTTCGTGAAAACACTGAAGCTTTCTTT,CASSLPGFVRENTEAFF
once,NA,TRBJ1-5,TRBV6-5,TGTGCCAGCAGTTACGACAATAGCAATCAGCCCCAGCATTTT,CASSYDNSNQPQHF
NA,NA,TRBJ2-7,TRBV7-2,TGTGCCAGCAGCTTAGTGGGCCAGGGGTTACCCTACGAGCAGTACTTC,CASSLVGQGLPYEQYF
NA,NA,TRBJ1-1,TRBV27,TGTGCCAGCAGTTTCCCCGGGGGGTTTGAAGCTTTCTTT,CASSFPGGFEAFF
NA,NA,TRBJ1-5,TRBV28,TGTGCCAGCAGTTCCCCCCCAGGTAGCAATCAGCCCCAGCATTTT,CASSSPPGSNQPQHF
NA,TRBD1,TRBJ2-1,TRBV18,TGTGCCAGCTCATCTCCGGGACAGATAATTCGGGGTGAGCAGTTCTTC,CASSSPGQIIRGEQFF
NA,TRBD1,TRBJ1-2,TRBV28,TGTGCCAGCAGAGCCCGACGAGGGGGCCCTTTTAACTATGGCTACACCTTC,CASRARRGGPFNYGYTF
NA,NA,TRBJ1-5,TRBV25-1,TGTGCCAGCAGTACGACAGGTAGCAATCAGCCCCAGCATTTT,CASSTTGSNQPQHF
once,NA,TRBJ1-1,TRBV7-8,TGTGCCAGCAGCCGGGGAGGGTGGGACACTGAAGCTTTCTTT,CASSRGGWDTEAFF
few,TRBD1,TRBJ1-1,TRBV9,TGTGCCAGCAGCGTAGCTTCCCAGGGGGCTGCTTTCTTT,CASSVASQGAAFF
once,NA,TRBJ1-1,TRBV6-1,TGTGCCAGCACCCGGGGGGCAGAGAACACTGAAGCTTTCTTT,CASTRGAENTEAFF
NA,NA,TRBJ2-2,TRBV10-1,TGCGCCAGCAGTGATAATCCGATCAGCGCGAACACCGGGGAGCTGTTTTTT,CASSDNPISANTGELFF
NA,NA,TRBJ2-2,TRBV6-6,TGTGCCAGCAGTTATCAGGGAACCACCGGGGAGCTGTTTTTT,CASSYQGTTGELFF
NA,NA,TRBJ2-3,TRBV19,TGTGCCAGTAGTATTGACTGGAGCACAGATACGCAGTATTTT,CASSIDWSTDTQYF
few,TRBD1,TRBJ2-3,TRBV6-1,TGTGCCAGCAGGACCACAGGGGTGAGAACAGATACGCAGTATTTT,CASRTTGVRTDTQYF
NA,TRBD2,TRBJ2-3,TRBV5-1,TGCGCCAGCAGCTTGGGATCTAGCGGTGGCACAGATACGCAGTATTTT,CASSLGSSGGTDTQYF
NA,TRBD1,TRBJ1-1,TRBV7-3,TGTGCCAGCAGCTCCCCAGGGGGAACTGAAGCTTTCTTT,CASSSPGGTEAFF
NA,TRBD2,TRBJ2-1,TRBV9,TGTGCCAGCAGCGGCCTGACTAGCGGCTACTACAATGAGCAGTTCTTC,CASSGLTSGYYNEQFF
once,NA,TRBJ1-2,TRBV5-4,TGTGCCAGCAGCTCGGGGGGGAACTATGGCTACACCTTC,CASSSGGNYGYTF
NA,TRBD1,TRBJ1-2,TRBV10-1,TGCGCCAGCAGGGACAGGAGGCCATATGGCTACACCTTC,CASRDRRPYGYTF
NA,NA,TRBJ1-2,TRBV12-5,TGTGCTAGTGGTTCGGGGGGTGGGGCACTCGATGGCTACACCTTC,CASGSGGGALDGYTF
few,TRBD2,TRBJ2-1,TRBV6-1,TGTGCCAGCAGTGAAGGACTAGCGGGAGGGTTGGATGAGCAGTTCTTC,CASSEGLAGGLDEQFF